One sample yielded the 10 T cell receptor beta chains listed below, sequenced in a study of shared clonotypes between healthy human individuals. The protocol was immunoSEQ multiplex PCR, while the TCRdb copy is restricted to in-frame clones and leaves out a portion. The table has roughly 2.2 million clones, around 93% seen once. The sequenced material came from naive CD4+ T cells from PBMCs. Subset given: CD45RA+ positively selected. The receptors stem from a young man in good health. Some clones in this sample may be carry-over from other donors' samples.

This chain uses TRBV5-1 with TRBJ1-1; TRBD1 matches 7 bases. This CDR3 has 15 amino acids. The ends lost 3 bases at V and 3 bases at J; junction bases unmatched: 8. Germline CDR1 and CDR2: SGHRS and YFSETQ. CDR3 DNA: TGCGCCAGCAGCTCCTTACAGGGGACATACACTGAAGCTTTCTTT. Translation gives CASSSLQGTYTEAFF. Supplemented by reference TRBV5-1 and TRBJ1-1, the full variable domain reads KAGVTQTPRYLIKTRGQQVTLSCSPISGHRSVSWYQQTPGQGLQFLFEYFSETQRNKGNFPGRFSGRQFSNSRSEMNVSTLELGDSALYLCASSSLQGTYTEAFFGQGTRLTVV.

The chain uses TRBV28 and TRBJ2-7, with 11 bases lining up with TRBD1. Germline loops: CDR1 MDHEN, CDR2 SYDVKM. The CDR3 has 16 amino acids. The junction had 11 bases not matched to a gene; V was cut back by 8 bases and J by 2 bases. CDR3 sequence: CASGLRPGQGAYEQYF. CDR3 nucleotide sequence: TGTGCCAGCGGCCTTCGCCCGGGACAGGGGGCCTACGAGCAGTACTTC.

The rearrangement links TRBV15 to TRBJ1-1; tentatively, D is TRBD1 (6 bases). The CDR3 length is 13 residues. Germline CDR1 LNHNV, CDR2 YYDKDF (reference sequence). The V end lost 1 base, the J end lost 8 bases, and 11 bases lay between the germline ends. The CDR3 here is CATSRGIGTEAFF. The CDR3 DNA reads as TGTGCCACCAGCAGAGGGATTGGGACAGAAGCTTTCTTT.

J is TRBJ1-4 and V is TRBV6-5; tentative D call: TRBD1 (5 bases). CDR3 length: 15 amino acids. The germline gives CDR1 MNHEY, CDR2 SVGAGI. V lost 7 bases and J lost 7, with 19 bases in between. This CDR3 reads CASTSARAGLEKLFF. The CDR3 bases are TGTGCCAGCACCAGCGCAAGGGCAGGGCTTGAAAAACTGTTTTTT.

The V gene is TRBV4-1, the J gene TRBJ2-7; 7 bases map to TRBD1. J gave up 3 bases and V 7 bases, and 12 bases lay outside the gene matches. The CDR3 has 15 residues. The germline V gene has CDR1 MGHRA and CDR2 YSYEKL. The CDR3 spells CASTFGTVGYYEQYF. CDR3 bases: TGCGCCAGCACCTTCGGGACAGTCGGATACTACGAGCAGTACTTC.

The rearrangement uses TRBV30 and TRBJ2-3; 7 bases fit TRBD2. Trimming cost V 3 bases and J 8 bases; bases outside gene matches: 14. The CDR3 consists of 15 residues. In germline, CDR1 is GTSNPN, CDR2 SVGIG (reference sequence). The CDR3 DNA sequence: TGTGCCTGGAGCGAGGCGGGAGTCCTTTTCGGTACGCAGTATTTT. Protein sequence: CAWSEAGVLFGTQYF.

This clone was seen once. The chain carries TRBV28 and TRBJ2-3, with D unresolved. V lost 6 bases and J lost 6, with 16 bases in between. The CDR3 runs 14 residues. CDR1 MDHEN and CDR2 SYDVKM come from the germline V gene. The CDR3 protein is CASSPLTRRDTQYF. In DNA form, the CDR3 reads TGTGCCAGCAGCCCCCTGACCCGTAGGGATACGCAGTATTTT.

In this sample, this clone turned up once. The rearrangement links TRBV5-1 to TRBJ2-7; D is possibly TRBD2 (6 bases). Germline V gene sequence: CDR1 SGHRS, CDR2 YFSETQ. V was trimmed by 4 bases and J by 2 bases, leaving 13 bases between them. This CDR3 is 14 amino acids long. CDR3 sequence (DNA): TGCGCCAGCAGCCCGCCGTGGGGGGCCTACGAGCAGTACTTC. It is translated as CASSPPWGAYEQYF. The full variable domain, rest sourced from reference TRBV5-1 and TRBJ2-7, is KAGVTQTPRYLIKTRGQQVTLSCSPISGHRSVSWYQQTPGQGLQFLFEYFSETQRNKGNFPGRFSGRQFSNSRSEMNVSTLELGDSALYLCASSPPWGAYEQYFGPGTRLTVT.

The chain has TRBV7-2 and TRBJ2-1, with TRBD2 identical over 14 bases. The CDR3 is 18 amino acids. V shed 5 bases and J 7 bases; nucleotides not matched to a gene: 13. Looked up from germline, CDR1 is SGHTA and CDR2 is FQGNSA. The CDR3 reads CASSIKTTGLAGVNEQFF. CDR3 bases: TGTGCCAGCAGCATTAAAACAACGGGACTAGCGGGAGTAAATGAGCAGTTCTTC.

This chain uses TRBV11-2 with TRBJ2-3; unclear D gene. CDR3 length: 15 amino acids. CDR1 SGHAT and CDR2 FQNNGV come from the germline V gene. Trimming removed 0 bases from V and 0 bases from J, with 7 bases in between. The CDR3 protein is CASSLDHTSTDTQYF. The CDR3 DNA reads TGTGCCAGCAGCTTAGATCACACTAGCACAGATACGCAGTATTTT.